Shown below are 17 T cell receptor beta chains from a single sample sequenced in a study of cytomegalovirus exposure and HLA in healthy donors. Sequencing was performed with immunoSEQ multiplex PCR; in TCRdb, only in-frame clones are kept and a portion is missing. The sample holds fewer than 150,000 clones; roughly nine tenths are singletons and the top ten take 4.4%. The sequenced material came from PBMCs. These receptors were taken from a young man in good health and CMV-seropositive.

The chain links TRBV5-6 to TRBJ2-1, with 7 bases lining up with TRBD1. V was pared by 4 bases and J by 3 bases, with 7 bases of the junction left unmatched. The CDR3 is made up of 15 amino acids. Germline V CDR1 and CDR2: SGHDT, YYEEEE. CDR3 nucleotides: TGTGCCAGCAGCCTTGGACAGGAAGGCTACAATGAGCAGTTCTTC. This encodes CASSLGQEGYNEQFF. The full variable domain, completed using reference TRBV5-6 and TRBJ2-1, is DAGVTQSPTHLIKTRGQQVTLRCSPKSGHDTVSWYQQALGQGPQFIFQYYEEEERQRGNFPDRFSGHQFPNYSSELNVNALLLGDSALYLCASSLGQEGYNEQFFGPGTRLTVL.

The V and J genes are TRBV6-6 and TRBJ1-2, with a possible D match to TRBD1 (6 bases). This CDR3 comprises 15 residues. Germline-derived CDR1 and CDR2 are MNHNY and SVGAGI (reference sequence). Between the trimmed V and J ends, which lost 6 bases and 3 bases, there was a span of 17 bases. The CDR3 here is CASRNTGIRDYGYTF. The CDR3 coding sequence is TGTGCCAGCAGGAACACAGGGATTCGCGACTATGGCTACACCTTC.

This clone was picked up a small number of times. The chain has TRBV7-9 and TRBJ2-7, with a tentative D call TRBD2 (5 bases). Germline-derived CDR1 and CDR2 are SEHNR and FQNEAQ (reference sequence). V was trimmed by 6 bases and J by 3 bases, leaving 15 bases between them. CDR3 length: 14 residues. For the CDR3, the DNA is TGTGCCAGCAGTCCACGGGCGGGTGGCTACGAGCAGTACTTC. Translation: CASSPRAGGYEQYF.

The chain uses TRBV5-1 and TRBJ1-3, with D possibly TRBD1 on 5 matching bases. The CDR3 has 15 residues. In germline, CDR1 is SGHRS, CDR2 YFSETQ. V was trimmed by 1 base and J by 2 bases, leaving 10 bases between them. This CDR3 reads CASSLQGIAGNTIYF. DNA of the CDR3: TGCGCCAGCAGCTTGCAGGGAATCGCTGGAAACACCATATATTTT.

The chain carries TRBV13 and TRBJ1-3; D gene ambiguous. This CDR3 is built from 16 residues. CDR1 PRHDT and CDR2 FYEKMQ come from the germline V gene (reference sequence). The ends were cut back, 4 bases at V and 8 bases at J, with 21 bases in the middle. CDR3 loop: CASSSVPSPRFDTIYF. The CDR3 DNA reads as TGTGCCAGCAGCTCAGTCCCCTCGCCCAGGTTCGACACCATATATTTT.

V and J are TRBV27 and TRBJ2-7; 10 bases align to TRBD1. V gave up 0 bases and J gave up 7 bases; unmatched junction bases: 6. The CDR3 consists of 15 residues. CDR1 and CDR2 (germline): MNHEY, SMNVEV (reference sequence). The CDR3 reads CASSLSGQGPKEQYF. The CDR3 bases are TGTGCCAGCAGTTTATCGGGACAGGGGCCAAAGGAGCAGTACTTC.

V gene TRBV7-2 combines with J gene TRBJ1-2; 7 nucleotides match TRBD1. The ends lost 5 bases at V and 5 bases at J; junction bases unmatched: 14. CDR1 is SGHTA and CDR2 is FQGNSA in the germline V gene. The CDR3 covers 16 residues. The CDR3 loop reads CASSPFAGTEGYGYTF. The CDR3 DNA sequence: TGTGCCAGCAGCCCGTTTGCCGGGACAGAGGGTTATGGCTACACCTTC.

The chain couples TRBV5-1 to TRBJ2-7, with 8 bases that match TRBD1. The V segment lost 3 bases and the J segment 5 bases; nucleotides outside the gene matches: 10. This CDR3 spans 15 amino acids. Germline V gives CDR1 SGHRS, CDR2 YFSETQ. DNA for the CDR3: TGCGCCAGCAGCTCCACCGCAGGGGGCCTGGACGAGCAGTACTTC. This encodes CASSSTAGGLDEQYF.

V usage is TRBV7-9 and J usage is TRBJ1-4; 10 nucleotides align to TRBD1. The V and J ends lost 11 bases and 2 bases, in that order; junction bases with no gene match: 8. CDR1 is SEHNR, CDR2 FQNEAQ, per germline (reference sequence). The CDR3 covers 15 residues. CDR3 coding DNA: TGTGCCGCTGGACAGGGGGTTGCTACTAATGAAAAACTGTTTTTT. It is translated as CAAGQGVATNEKLFF. The variable domain in full, completed from reference TRBV7-9 and TRBJ1-4, reads DTGVSQNPRHKITKRGQNVTFRCDPISEHNRLYWYRQTLGQGPEFLTYFQNEAQLEKSRLLSDRFSAERPKGSFSTLEIQRTEQGDSAMYLCAAGQGVATNEKLFFGSGTQLSVL.

This sequence joins TRBV13 and TRBJ2-5; TRBD1 matches at 9 bases. Germline V lookup: CDR1 PRHDT, CDR2 FYEKMQ (reference sequence). The CDR3 length is 15 residues. V shed 4 bases, J shed 3 bases, and the junction held 6 bases outside the gene matches. CDR3 region: CASSYTRTGEETQYF. The CDR3 DNA follows: TGTGCCAGCAGCTACACTCGGACAGGGGAAGAGACCCAGTACTTC.

The sample holds one count of this clone. The J gene is TRBJ2-1, the V gene TRBV10-2; 8 bases fit TRBD2. In germline, CDR1 is WSHSY, CDR2 SAAADI. This CDR3 spans 15 amino acids. The trim removed 2 bases at V and 4 bases at J, leaving 4 bases unmatched. The CDR3 DNA sequence: TGCGCCAGCAGTGAGGCCGCGGGGGGATACAATGAGCAGTTCTTC. It codes for CASSEAAGGYNEQFF.

The chain employs TRBV7-6 and TRBJ2-5; TRBD1 might be the D (6 bases). Germline loops: CDR1 SGHVS, CDR2 FNYEAQ. The CDR3 loop spans 16 amino acids. Trimming took off 3 bases at V and 2 bases at J, with 16 bases between the two ends. The CDR3 DNA reads TGTGCCAGCAGCTTGGGGGCGGCAGGCTTACAAGAGACCCAGTACTTC. Translated: CASSLGAAGLQETQYF.

CDR3 sequence (DNA): TGTGCCACCAGCAGGGGGGCGGGGGGACTCAACGAGCAGTACTTC. Translation: CATSRGAGGLNEQYF. J is TRBJ2-7 and V is TRBV15; TRBD2 matches at 8 bases. This CDR3 region has 15 residues. CDR1 and CDR2 from the germline V gene are LNHNV and YYDKDF (reference sequence). Germline trimming cut 3 bases from V and 5 bases from J; bases unmatched to any gene: 9.

The rearrangement uses TRBV5-1 and TRBJ2-5; a possible D gene is TRBD2 (5 bases). Germline CDR1 and CDR2: SGHRS and YFSETQ. V dropped 4 bases and J dropped 2 bases, with 15 bases sitting between them. This CDR3 comprises 15 residues. CDR3 bases: TGCGCCAGCAGCCCGCCTGGGAGCCGGCAAGAGACCCAGTACTTC. Translated, it gives CASSPPGSRQETQYF.

The chain joins TRBV7-9 to TRBJ1-2, with D unresolved. Germline assignment: CDR1 SEHNR and CDR2 FQNEAQ (reference sequence). V was pared by 2 bases and J by 2 bases, with 9 bases between. The CDR3 has 14 amino acids. CDR3 DNA: TGTGCCAGCAGCTTAACAGCCACAAACTATGGCTACACCTTC. Amino acids: CASSLTATNYGYTF.

V gene TRBV6-1 combines with J gene TRBJ2-7; TRBD2 is a possible D gene (6 bases). Germline lookup yields CDR1 MNHNS and CDR2 SASEGT. Trimming took off 2 bases at V and 1 base at J, with 15 bases between the two ends. The CDR3 extends over 16 amino acids. Written as DNA, the CDR3 is TGTGCCAGCAGTGAAAGACGTTTTGGAGGGTCCTACGAGCAGTACTTC. Residues: CASSERRFGGSYEQYF.

The chain combines TRBV5-8 with TRBJ2-3; 11 bases match TRBD2. Germline CDR1 is SGHTS and CDR2 is YDEGEE. Trimming took 0 bases from V and 2 from J; bases not matched to a gene: 5. CDR3 length: 17 residues. The CDR3 spells CASSLGLAGLYTDTQYF. The CDR3 DNA reads TGTGCCAGCAGCTTGGGACTAGCGGGGCTCTACACAGATACGCAGTATTTT. The whole variable domain, filled in from reference TRBV5-8 and TRBJ2-3, reads EAGVTQSPTHLIKTRGQQATLRCSPISGHTSVYWYQQALGLGLQFLLWYDEGEERNRGNFPPRFSGRQFPNYSSELNVNALELEDSALYLCASSLGLAGLYTDTQYFGPGTRLTVL.